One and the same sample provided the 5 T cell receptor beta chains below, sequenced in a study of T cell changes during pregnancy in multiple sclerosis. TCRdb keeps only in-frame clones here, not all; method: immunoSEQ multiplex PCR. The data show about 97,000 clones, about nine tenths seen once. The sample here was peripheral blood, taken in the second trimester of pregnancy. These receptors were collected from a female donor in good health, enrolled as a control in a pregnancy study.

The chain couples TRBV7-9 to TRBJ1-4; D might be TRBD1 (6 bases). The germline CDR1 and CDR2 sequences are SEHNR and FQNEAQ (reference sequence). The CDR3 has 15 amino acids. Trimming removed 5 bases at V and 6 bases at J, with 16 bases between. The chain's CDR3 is CASSQGRGADEKLFF. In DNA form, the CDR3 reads TGTGCCAGCAGCCAGGGGCGGGGGGCCGATGAAAAACTGTTTTTT.

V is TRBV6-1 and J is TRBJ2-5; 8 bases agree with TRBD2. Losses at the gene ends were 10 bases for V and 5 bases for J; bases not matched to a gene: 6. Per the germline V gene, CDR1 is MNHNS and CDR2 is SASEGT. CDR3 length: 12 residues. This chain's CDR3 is CATQGLGETQYF. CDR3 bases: TGTGCCACACAGGGACTAGGGGAGACCCAGTACTTC.

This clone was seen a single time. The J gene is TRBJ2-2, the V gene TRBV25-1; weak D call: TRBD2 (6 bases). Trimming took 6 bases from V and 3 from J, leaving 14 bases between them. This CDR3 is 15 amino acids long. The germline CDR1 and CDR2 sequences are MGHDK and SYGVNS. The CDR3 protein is CASRSTRRDTGELFF. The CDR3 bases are TGTGCCAGCAGGTCCACCCGGAGGGACACCGGGGAGCTGTTTTTT.

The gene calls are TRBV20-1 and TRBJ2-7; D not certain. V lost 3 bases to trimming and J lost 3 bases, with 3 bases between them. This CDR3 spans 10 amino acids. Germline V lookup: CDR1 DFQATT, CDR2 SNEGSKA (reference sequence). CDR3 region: CSASIYEQYF. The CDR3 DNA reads TGCAGTGCTAGCATCTACGAGCAGTACTTC.

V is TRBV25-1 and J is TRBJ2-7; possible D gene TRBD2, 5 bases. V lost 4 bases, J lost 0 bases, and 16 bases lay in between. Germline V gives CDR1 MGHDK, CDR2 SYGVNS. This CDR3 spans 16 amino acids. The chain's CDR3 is CASSGLTSVNSYEQYF. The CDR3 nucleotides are TGTGCCAGCAGTGGCCTAACTAGTGTGAACTCCTACGAGCAGTACTTC.